The rows below give T cell receptor beta chains drawn from one sample of a study of blood T cell repertoires in COVID-19. Repertoires were generated with immunoSEQ multiplex PCR, while TCRdb's copy carries only in-frame clones and drops some. This sample has 300,000 to 350,000 clones, with 90% found just once. Sequencing used peripheral blood. Receptors were obtained from a woman in her thirties with COVID-19, enrolled during active disease. CDR3s include the opening cysteine and the closing phenylalanine or tryptophan. D genes are given only for firm matches. Size tells how often a clone was seen (once, few, many) or the class of an expanded clone, and some rows leave it out.

>.|.|TRBJ1-2|TRBV6-1
TGTGCCAGCAGTGAAGCGCGAGGCAGACTATTGTGGGGCTACACCTTC
CASSEARGRLLWGYTF
>.|TRBD1|TRBJ2-7|TRBV27
TGTGCCAGCAGTTTCACAGGGGAATCGGGGGAGCAGTACTTC
CASSFTGESGEQYF
>.|.|TRBJ1-5|TRBV7-2
TGTGCCAGCAGCTTAGAGGGGTCTAGCAATCAGCCCCAGCATTTT
CASSLEGSSNQPQHF
>once|TRBD1|TRBJ2-7|TRBV18
TGTGCCAGCTCACCCCTGGGACAGGGTGTAGGAAGAGGGAAGTCCTACGAGCAGTACTTC
CASSPLGQGVGRGKSYEQYF
>.|.|TRBJ1-1|TRBV27
TGTGCCAGCAGTTTACAGGTCCCACAGAACACTGAAGCTTTCTTT
CASSLQVPQNTEAFF
>.|TRBD2|TRBJ2-1|TRBV7-8
TGTGCCAGCAGCCAGGGGACTAGCAGTTACAATGAGCAGTTCTTC
CASSQGTSSYNEQFF
>.|TRBD1|TRBJ1-2|TRBV5-1
TGCGCCAGCAGCTTGGTGGCGACAAACAGGGGGGGTGACTATGGCTACACCTTC
CASSLVATNRGGDYGYTF
>.|.|TRBJ2-7|TRBV4-1
TGCGCCAGCAGCCAAGATGCAGGTTCCGAGCAGTACTTC
CASSQDAGSEQYF
>few|TRBD1|TRBJ1-5|TRBV6-5
TGTGCTCTGGAGGAGACAGGGGGCAATCAGCCCCAGCATTTT
CALEETGGNQPQHF
>.|TRBD2|TRBJ2-5|TRBV9
TGTGCCAGCAGCGCAAACTCTGGGCGGGGGTTGGGAGAGACCCAGTACTTC
CASSANSGRGLGETQYF
>.|.|TRBJ1-1|TRBV5-4
TGTGCCAGCAGCGTTGGACAGAACACTGAAGCTTTCTTT
CASSVGQNTEAFF
>once|TRBD2|TRBJ2-7|TRBV27
TGTGCCAGCAGTTTAGGTGGGGGACTAGCGGGAAAGTACGAGCAGTACTTC
CASSLGGGLAGKYEQYF
>.|.|TRBJ1-2|TRBV7-8
TGTGCCAGCAGCTTAGAGGCCAGGGGTGCCCTCTATGGCTACACCTTC
CASSLEARGALYGYTF
>.|.|TRBJ1-6|TRBV7-9
TGTGCCAGCAGCTTAGGTCGGAGGTATTCACCCCTCCACTTT
CASSLGRRYSPLHF
>.|TRBD1|TRBJ2-7|TRBV10-3
TGTGCCATCAGTGGCCCAGGGGGCTCCTACGAGCAGTACTTC
CAISGPGGSYEQYF
>.|.|TRBJ1-1|TRBV5-1
TGCGCCAGCAGCTTGGGAGCGGAGAACACTGAAGCTTTCTTT
CASSLGAENTEAFF
>.|.|TRBJ2-3|TRBV4-3
TGCGCCAGCAGCCAACAACCCTGGGGAGAGGACACAGATACGCAGTATTTT
CASSQQPWGEDTDTQYF
>.|TRBD1|TRBJ2-7|TRBV24-1
TGTGCCACCAGTGATTCGAGGACAGGGGGCTACGAGCAGTACTTC
CATSDSRTGGYEQYF
>.|TRBD1|TRBJ1-5|TRBV10-2
TGCGCCAGCAACCCGGGACAGGGGTTTAGTCAGCCCCAGCATTTT
CASNPGQGFSQPQHF
>.|.|TRBJ2-6|TRBV4-2
TGTGCCAGCAGCCAAGTGACAGGCCTAAGCGACGTCCTGACTTTC
CASSQVTGLSDVLTF
>.|TRBD1|TRBJ2-1|TRBV7-2
TGTGCCAGCAGCTTCGGGACAGGGATTTACAATGAGCAGTTCTTC
CASSFGTGIYNEQFF
>.|TRBD1|TRBJ2-5|TRBV7-7
TGTGCTAGCAGCAGACAGGGCGGAGAGACCCAGTACTTC
CASSRQGGETQYF
>.|.|TRBJ2-2|TRBV4-3
TGCGCCAGCAGCCCAGCAAACAGGGTACAACCGAACACCGGGGAGCTGTTTTTT
CASSPANRVQPNTGELFF
>few|TRBD2|TRBJ2-3|TRBV7-2
TGTGCCAGCAGCTTAGGGAGACTAGCGGGCACAGATACGCAGTATTTT
CASSLGRLAGTDTQYF
>.|TRBD2|TRBJ2-7|TRBV28
TGTGCCAGCATCTTCCGACGTTCAGCGGGAGGGCGCTACGAGCAGTACTTC
CASIFRRSAGGRYEQYF
>.|.|TRBJ2-1|TRBV5-6
TGTGCCAGCAGCCGAAGACAAGGAACCTACAATGAGCAGTTCTTC
CASSRRQGTYNEQFF
>.|.|TRBJ1-1|TRBV9
TGTGCCAGCAGCCCGCGAAGAGTGAACACTGAAGCTTTCTTT
CASSPRRVNTEAFF
>.|TRBD1|TRBJ2-2|TRBV24-1
TGTGCCACCAGTGATCCGCCGGGACAGGCGGGATCCGGGGAGCTGTTTTTT
CATSDPPGQAGSGELFF
>.|TRBD1|TRBJ1-3|TRBV6-5
TGTGCCAGCACCCTAGGACAGGGCCCTGGAAACACCATATATTTT
CASTLGQGPGNTIYF
>.|.|TRBJ2-2|TRBV15
TGTGCCACTAAGGGGCAGGGTAGGGAAACCGGGGAGCTGTTTTTT
CATKGQGRETGELFF
>.|.|TRBJ2-3|TRBV30
TGTGCCAGCAAGGGGGGCACAGATACGCAGTATTTT
CASKGGTDTQYF
>.|.|TRBJ1-2|TRBV4-3
TGCGCCAGCAGCCAAGAGAGAACCTATGGCTACACCTTC
CASSQERTYGYTF
>.|.|TRBJ1-5|TRBV19
TGTGCCGTGGGGGGACCGCCCCAGCATTTT
CAVGGPPQHF
>few|TRBD1|TRBJ1-2|TRBV11-2
TGTGCCAGCAGCCTCGACAGGGGGGCCTCCAGCTATGGCTACACCTTC
CASSLDRGASSYGYTF
>.|.|TRBJ2-2|TRBV13
TGTGCCAGCAGCCTCGGACCGACAGGGAGGAGGACCGGGGAGCTGTTTTTT
CASSLGPTGRRTGELFF
>.|.|TRBJ2-1|TRBV9
TGTGCCAGCAGCGTACTGAGCGGTGACTACAATGAGCAGTTCTTC
CASSVLSGDYNEQFF
>.|TRBD2|TRBJ2-1|TRBV11-2
TGTGCCAGCAGCTCTCGGACTAGCGGGATTAGTGAGCAGTTCTTC
CASSSRTSGISEQFF
>once|.|TRBJ2-7|TRBV9
TGTGCCAGCAGCGCCGGGACTGGCAGCAGTCGGGAGCAGTACTTC
CASSAGTGSSREQYF
>.|.|TRBJ2-6|TRBV19
TGTGCCAGTAGGCGGGACGCCCAGCACTCTGGGGCCAACGTCCTGACTTTC
CASRRDAQHSGANVLTF
>.|TRBD2|TRBJ2-1|TRBV10-3
TGTGCCATCAGTGAGTCGGCTAGCGGGAGTGGTGAGCAGTTCTTC
CAISESASGSGEQFF
>.|.|TRBJ2-7|TRBV30
TGTGCCTGGAGCGGGGATCCCCTCGAGCAGTACTTC
CAWSGDPLEQYF
>once|.|TRBJ1-1|TRBV19
TGTGCCAGTAGGGAGCTCACTGAAGCTTTCTTT
CASRELTEAFF
>once|.|TRBJ1-6|TRBV6-2/TRBV6-3
TGTGCCAGCAGTTACTCGGCCGCCAATTCACCCCTCCACTTT
CASSYSAANSPLHF
>.|.|TRBJ1-1|TRBV5-1
TGCGCCAGCAGCCGAGGCGGGGATACGCCTGAAGCTTTCTTT
CASSRGGDTPEAFF
>.|.|TRBJ2-7|TRBV5-1
TGCGCCAGCAGCTTGGGGTGGAGCTCCTACGAGCAGTACTTC
CASSLGWSSYEQYF
>.|TRBD2|TRBJ2-1|TRBV19
TGTGCCAGTAGTTTCGAGCGGGAGGGGAGTGAGCAGTTCTTC
CASSFEREGSEQFF
>.|TRBD1|TRBJ2-1|TRBV4-3
TGCGCCAGCAGCCAAGAATCGGGCAGGGGGTATGAGCAGTTCTTC
CASSQESGRGYEQFF
>.|.|TRBJ1-1|TRBV9
TGTGCCAGCAGCGCCGCCTCTGGGGCTGACACTGAAGCTTTCTTT
CASSAASGADTEAFF
>.|TRBD1|TRBJ2-7|TRBV4-1
TGCGCCAGCAGCCAAGAAGGGCAGGGGGACTACGAGCAGTACTTC
CASSQEGQGDYEQYF
>.|TRBD1|TRBJ1-4|TRBV5-4
TGTGCCAGCAGCATTATGAACAGGGGGGGAAATGAAAAACTGTTTTTT
CASSIMNRGGNEKLFF
>.|.|TRBJ1-1|TRBV5-8
TGTGCCAGCAGTGGGGGGTACACTGAAGCTTTCTTT
CASSGGYTEAFF
>.|.|TRBJ2-2|TRBV7-6
TGTGCCAGCAGCTTATACGGGGGGCTGACCGGGGAGCTGTTTTTT
CASSLYGGLTGELFF